The 31 T cell receptor beta chains presented below share a single source sample, sequenced in a study of T cell clonality in common variable immunodeficiency. The data were produced by immunoSEQ multiplex PCR, yet TCRdb's version contains in-frame clones alone and is incomplete. The sample yields about 41,000 clones, without any singletons. Sequenced sample: peripheral blood mononuclear cells. The receptors were sampled from a person between 18 and 69 years old in good health.

This clone was seen many times. The missing CDR3 end, 3 residues past where the read stops, is filled in from the germline J gene. The chain uses TRBV20-1 and TRBJ2-7; no reliable D call. This CDR3 is built from 13 residues. V was clipped by 7 bases and J by 2 bases, with 15 bases between them. Germline CDR1 DFQATT, CDR2 SNEGSKA (reference sequence). The CDR3 protein is CSVWRQLAYEQYF. CDR3 DNA (partial): TGCAGTGTTTGGCGGCAATTGGCCTACGAG.

Only a few counts were recorded for this clone. Read sequence stops 3 residues before the CDR3 end, and the germline J gene provides the missing end. The V gene is TRBV11-2, the J gene TRBJ2-7; TRBD1 agrees at 11 bases. Losses at the gene ends were 5 bases for V and 5 bases for J; bases not matched to a gene: 5. Germline V gives CDR1 SGHAT, CDR2 FQNNGV. CDR3 length equals 14 residues. The CDR3 protein is CASSPGQGANEQYF. The part of the CDR3 DNA that was read is TGTGCCAGCAGCCCCGGACAGGGGGCGAACGAG.

This clone was seen ten or more times. The read ends 3 residues early relative to the CDR3; the germline J gene fills the gap. V usage is TRBV7-8 and J usage is TRBJ1-1; no reliable D call. The V gene's germline CDR1 is SGHVS and CDR2 FQNEAQ. With 7 bases removed from V and 5 bases from J, the gap between germline ends came to 17 bases. The CDR3 consists of 14 residues. The sequenced CDR3 bases are TGTGCCAGCATCCATGGTGGGTCGGGTACTGAA. Amino acid sequence: CASIHGGSGTE. The whole CDR3 reads CASIHGGSGTEAFF.

There are many counts of this clone. The sequence runs out 3 residues before the end of the CDR3; the remainder is reconstructed from the germline J gene. The chain couples TRBV2 to TRBJ1-4; D ambiguous. This CDR3 comprises 16 residues. Germline V gene data show CDR1 as SNHLY and CDR2 as FYNNEI. V was clipped by 3 bases and J by 0 bases, with 11 bases between them. The sequenced part of the CDR3 DNA is TGTGCCAGCAGTGATGCGGATCTCACAACTAATGAAAAA. Residues: CASSDADLTTNEK. The whole CDR3 protein reads CASSDADLTTNEKLFF. The full variable domain, its missing parts supplied by reference TRBV2 and TRBJ1-4, is EPEVTQTPSHQVTQMGQEVILRCVPISNHLYFYWYRQILGQKVEFLVSFYNNEISEKSEIFDDQFSVERPDGSNFTLKIRSTKLEDSAMYFCASSDADLTTNEKLFFGSGTQLSVL.

This clone was recorded many times. The CDR3 is cut off 3 residues early in the read; its end comes from the germline J gene. The rearrangement uses TRBV5-1 and TRBJ2-7; 8 bases map to TRBD1. Trimming at V came to 0 bases and at J to 5 bases, leaving 4 bases not matched to a gene. Germline CDR1 is SGHRS and CDR2 is YFSETQ. The CDR3 has 14 amino acids. Partial CDR3 DNA: TGCGCCAGCAGCTTGGGGACAGGGAGCGACGAG. It encodes CASSLGTGSDE. The entire CDR3 protein reads CASSLGTGSDEQYF.

This clone has just a few counts. The sequence runs out 3 residues before the end of the CDR3; the remainder is reconstructed from the germline J gene. V is TRBV18 and J is TRBJ1-2; D possibly corresponds to TRBD1 (5 bases). CDR1 is KGHSH and CDR2 is LQKENI in the germline V gene. This CDR3 is 14 amino acids long. The CDR3 loop is CASSWDSPTDTYTF. Incomplete CDR3 DNA: TGTGCCAGCTCGTGGGACTCCCCCACAGATACC. The full variable domain, with the rest looked up from reference TRBV18 and TRBJ1-2, is NAGVMQNPRHLVRRRGQEARLRCSPMKGHSHVYWYRQLPEEGLKFMVYLQKENIIDESGMPKERFSAEFPKEGPSILRIQQVVRGDSAAYFCASSWDSPTDTYTFGSGTRLTVV.

This clone was recorded many times. The read ends 3 residues before the CDR3 terminus; that terminus is restored from the germline J gene. The rearrangement links TRBV6-2 or TRBV6-3 to TRBJ2-2; 7 bases are a match to TRBD2. The V gene's germline CDR1 is MNHEY and CDR2 SVGEGT. This CDR3 has 13 amino acids. With V trimmed by 8 bases and J by 6 bases, 6 bases remained unmatched. The part of the CDR3 DNA that was read is TGTGCCAGCCAGCGGGATGTCTCCGGGGAG. This encodes CASQRDVSGE. The whole CDR3 reads CASQRDVSGELFF.

This clone was counted ten times or more. The read terminates 3 residues before the CDR3 end, so the remaining end is supplied by the germline J gene. The chain is built from TRBV6-1 and TRBJ2-7; TRBD2 is a possible D gene (5 bases). This CDR3 contains 15 residues. With 0 bases removed from V and 2 bases from J, the gap between germline ends came to 11 bases. Germline V CDR1 and CDR2: MNHNS, SASEGT. The sequenced part of the CDR3 DNA is TGTGCCAGCAGTGAAGCGCCACGGGGAGCCTACGAG. Encoded protein: CASSEAPRGAYE. The entire CDR3 sequence reads CASSEAPRGAYEQYF.

This clone was detected ten times or more. The CDR3 is cut off 3 residues early in the read; its end comes from the germline J gene. The chain recombines TRBV7-2 with TRBJ2-7; 7 bases fit TRBD1. Germline loops: CDR1 SGHTA, CDR2 FQGNSA. J was trimmed by 5 bases and V by 6 bases; bases with no gene match: 10. CDR3 length: 14 amino acids. This CDR3 reads CASSFGAGGNEQYF. CDR3 DNA, as far as it was read: TGTGCCAGCAGTTTCGGGGCAGGGGGAAACGAG.

This clone was recorded many times. Sequencing ends 3 residues short of the CDR3 end; the germline J gene provides the rest. The rearrangement uses TRBV19 and TRBJ2-3; perhaps TRBD2 as D (6 bases). CDR3 length: 16 amino acids. Trimming left V 2 bases short and J 0 bases short, with 12 bases between. Germline CDR1 reads LNHDA; CDR2 reads SQIVND (reference sequence). CDR3: CASSIPAGSSTDTQYF. The CDR3 DNA, read in part, is TGTGCCAGTAGTATACCGGCGGGGTCTAGCACAGATACG.

The CDR3 sequence is CSAKTGTAAYEQYF. The CDR3 DNA, read in part, is TGCAGTGCTAAAACCGGGACAGCGGCCTACGAG. The chain uses TRBV20-1 and TRBJ2-7, with 7 bases lining up with TRBD1. The CDR3 extends 3 residues past the end of the read, so its final part is completed from the germline J gene. The ends lost 4 bases at V and 2 bases at J; junction bases unmatched: 8. The CDR3 length is 14 residues. Per germline, CDR1 DFQATT and CDR2 SNEGSKA (reference sequence).

This clone was detected many times. The CDR3 extends 3 residues past the end of the read, so its final part is completed from the germline J gene. This chain joins TRBV6-2 or TRBV6-3 and TRBJ2-3; 9 nucleotides align to TRBD2. The germline V gene encodes CDR1 MNHEY and CDR2 SVGEGT. Unmatched junction bases numbered 3, after V lost 1 base and J lost 1 base. The CDR3 spans 16 residues. The CDR3 bases that were read are TGTGCCAGCAGTTACTTTCGGACTAGCGGCACAGATACG. Protein product: CASSYFRTSGTDT. The entire CDR3 protein is CASSYFRTSGTDTQYF.

This clone was found many times. Read data end 3 residues before the CDR3 end; the end is taken from the germline J gene. This chain connects TRBV10-3 to TRBJ2-2; TRBD1 aligns across 9 bases. The CDR3 is 18 residues long. V gave up 3 bases and J gave up 5 bases; unmatched junction bases: 13. CDR1 and CDR2 from the germline V gene are ENHRY and SYGVKD. The covered CDR3 bases are TGTGCCATCAGTGACGTCTCAAGAGGACAGGGGTATACCGGGGAG. Amino acid sequence: CAISDVSRGQGYTGE. The full CDR3 is CAISDVSRGQGYTGELFF.

At least ten counts were recorded for this clone. CDR3 loop: CASSLIRQGTQYF. The covered CDR3 bases are TGTGCCAGCAGCTTAATCCGACAGGGGACC. The rearrangement links TRBV11-2 to TRBJ2-5; 7 bases match TRBD1. The read stops 3 residues short of the end of the CDR3; the missing end is completed from the germline J gene. The ends lost 2 bases at V and 7 bases at J; junction bases unmatched: 4. In germline, CDR1 is SGHAT, CDR2 FQNNGV. This CDR3 has 13 amino acids.

As for this clone: Read coverage stops 3 residues before the CDR3 terminus; the germline J gene supplies the remainder. The chain uses TRBV30 and TRBJ1-1; 7 nucleotides line up with TRBD1. The CDR3 is made up of 12 amino acids. CDR1 and CDR2 from the germline V gene are GTSNPN and SVGIG (reference sequence). Incomplete CDR3 DNA: TGTGCCTGGTCGACAGGGAGCGGGGAA. Translation gives CAWSTGSGE. The CDR3 in full is CAWSTGSGEAFF.

On this clone: From the germline J gene comes the end of the CDR3, since the read stops 3 residues before it. The V call is TRBV29-1, the J call TRBJ2-1; a weak D match, TRBD2 (7 bases). Trimming took 7 bases from V and 2 from J, leaving 12 bases between them. The CDR3 extends over 13 amino acids. Germline-derived CDR1 and CDR2 are SQVTM and ANQGSEA. CDR3 DNA (partial): TGCAGCGCAGGGGAGGGGCCCTACAATGAG. This encodes CSAGEGPYNE. The CDR3 in full is CSAGEGPYNEQFF.

This clone showed up many times. Read sequence stops 3 residues before the CDR3 end, and the germline J gene provides the missing end. The chain joins TRBV7-9 to TRBJ2-1, with 13 bases lining up with TRBD2. CDR1 SEHNR and CDR2 FQNEAQ come from the germline V gene (reference sequence). J gave up 6 bases and V 1 base, and 0 bases lay outside the gene matches. The length of the CDR3 is 15 residues. The sequenced part of the CDR3 DNA is TGTGCCAGCAGCTTAGGGACTAGCGGGGGCAATGAG. It yields the protein CASSLGTSGGNE. The whole CDR3 protein reads CASSLGTSGGNEQFF.

This clone is classed as medium-sized (0.01 to 0.1%). Coverage ceases 3 residues before the CDR3 finishes, and the germline J gene fills in the end. The chain is built from TRBV20-1 and TRBJ2-1, with 7 bases that match TRBD2. V shed 5 bases, J shed 4 bases, and the junction held 5 bases outside the gene matches. This CDR3 region has 13 residues. The germline V gene encodes CDR1 DFQATT and CDR2 SNEGSKA (reference sequence). CDR3 region: CSAFGTTYNEQFF. CDR3 DNA (partial): TGCAGTGCTTTCGGGACTACGTACAATGAG.

This clone was observed many times. Read coverage stops 3 residues before the CDR3 terminus; the germline J gene supplies the remainder. V is TRBV6-4 and J is TRBJ2-2, with TRBD2 as a possible D gene (7 bases). With 6 bases removed from V and 4 bases from J, the gap between germline ends came to 12 bases. This CDR3 is built from 14 residues. Germline CDR1 and CDR2: MRHNA and SNTAGT. Partial CDR3 DNA: TGTGCCAGCAGCGAGGGGGGGTCCACCGGGGAG. It encodes CASSEGGSTGE. The whole CDR3 is CASSEGGSTGELFF.

This clone was counted at least ten times. The read finishes 3 residues shy of the CDR3 end, and the germline J gene is used to complete it. The rearrangement joins TRBV14 to TRBJ2-5; no definite D call. Germline V gives CDR1 SGHDN, CDR2 FVKESK. The length of the CDR3 is 15 residues. V dropped 0 bases and J dropped 5 bases, with 13 bases sitting between them. The CDR3 region is CASSQDKTERETQYF. The part of the CDR3 DNA that was read is TGTGCCAGCAGCCAAGATAAAACCGAGAGGGAGACC. Drawing the rest from reference TRBV14 and TRBJ2-5, the complete variable domain is EAGVTQFPSHSVIEKGQTVTLRCDPISGHDNLYWYRRVMGKEIKFLLHFVKESKQDESGMPNNRFLAERTGGTYSTLKVQPAELEDSGVYFCASSQDKTERETQYFGPGTRLLVL.

In regard to this clone: The read gets to within 3 residues of the CDR3 end, and the germline J gene fills in the rest. The chain employs TRBV10-2 and TRBJ2-7, with D possibly being TRBD1 (5 bases). V was clipped by 9 bases and J by 2 bases, with 17 bases between them. CDR1 is WSHSY, CDR2 SAAADI, per germline. The CDR3 sequence is 14 residues long. The CDR3 here is CASTGAGPTYEQYF. The CDR3 bases that were read are TGCGCCAGTACAGGCGCCGGTCCGACCTACGAG.

The sample holds many counts of this clone. The read terminates 3 residues ahead of where the CDR3 ends, so the germline J gene completes it. The rearrangement links TRBV5-1 to TRBJ2-7; 8 nucleotides line up with TRBD1. Germline V CDR1 and CDR2: SGHRS, YFSETQ. The V gene end was trimmed by 5 bases and the J gene end by 1 base; junction bases not matched to a gene: 8. The CDR3 sequence is 15 residues long. The DNA read from the CDR3 is TGCGCCAGCAGTTTAGGGACAGGAACGTCCTACGAG. As protein: CASSLGTGTSYE. The whole CDR3 is CASSLGTGTSYEQYF.

This clone was picked up many times. The read stops 3 residues short of the end of the CDR3; the missing end is completed from the germline J gene. This chain uses TRBV20-1 with TRBJ1-5; D gene ambiguous. The CDR3 is made up of 14 amino acids. Germline V CDR1 and CDR2: DFQATT, SNEGSKA (reference sequence). Trimming stripped 6 bases from V and 0 bases from J, with 12 bases between. The CDR3 sequence: CSAGRVYSNQPQHF. The sequenced part of the CDR3 DNA is TGCAGTGCAGGGCGGGTCTATAGCAATCAGCCC.

This clone was counted at least ten times. Coverage ceases 3 residues before the CDR3 finishes, and the germline J gene fills in the end. The J gene is TRBJ2-7, the V gene TRBV30, with TRBD2 matching 8 bases. Losses at the gene ends were 4 bases for V and 5 bases for J; bases not matched to a gene: 13. Germline values: CDR1 GTSNPN, CDR2 SVGIG (reference sequence). CDR3 size: 15 residues. CDR3: CAWIREPGLGNEQYF. CDR3 DNA (partial): TGTGCCTGGATTCGGGAGCCGGGACTAGGAAACGAG.

This clone showed up many times. From the germline J gene comes the end of the CDR3, since the read stops 3 residues before it. This chain connects TRBV7-9 to TRBJ2-2; D is possibly TRBD2 (5 bases). Deletions cut 0 bases from V and 8 bases from J, with 10 bases between. Germline V lookup: CDR1 SEHNR, CDR2 FQNEAQ (reference sequence). The CDR3 contains 14 residues. The sequenced CDR3 bases are TGTGCCAGCAGCTTAGCGGGTCTAGCTGGGGAG. Its translation is CASSLAGLAGE. The CDR3 as a whole reads CASSLAGLAGELFF.

In this sample, this clone turned up many times. The DNA ends 3 residues before the CDR3 does, and the rest of the CDR3 is filled in from the germline J gene. The genes are TRBV5-1 and TRBJ2-5; no firm D call. This CDR3 is 14 amino acids long. Germline V gene lookup returns CDR1 SGHRS and CDR2 YFSETQ. V shed 1 base and J shed 2 bases, with 9 bases lying between them. The sequenced part of the CDR3 DNA is TGCGCCAGCAGCTTGAGGCTTACACAAGAGACC. Amino acid sequence: CASSLRLTQET. The whole CDR3 is CASSLRLTQETQYF.

Details on this clone: The read ends 3 residues before the CDR3 terminus; that terminus is restored from the germline J gene. The J gene is TRBJ2-2, the V gene TRBV5-1; D is possibly TRBD1 (5 bases). CDR3 length equals 15 residues. Germline CDR1 SGHRS, CDR2 YFSETQ. Incomplete CDR3 DNA: TGCGCCAGCAGCTTGGTAGAGGCTGGGGCCAACGTG. The encoded protein is CASSLVEAGANV. The full CDR3 protein is CASSLVEAGANVLFF.

This clone was counted at least ten times. CDR3: CSVEQGSYEQYF. The sequenced CDR3 bases are TGCAGCGTTGAACAGGGTTCCTACGAG. This chain uses TRBV29-1 with TRBJ2-7; TRBD1 might be the D (5 bases). Read data end 3 residues before the CDR3 end; the end is taken from the germline J gene. Germline values: CDR1 SQVTM, CDR2 ANQGSEA. The CDR3 loop spans 12 amino acids. The germline V and J ends were trimmed by 2 bases and 1 base, with 6 bases remaining between them.

In its sample, this clone was seen many times. The DNA ends 3 residues before the CDR3 does, and the rest of the CDR3 is filled in from the germline J gene. The J gene is TRBJ2-7, the V gene TRBV7-2; a possible D gene is TRBD2 (5 bases). CDR1 is SGHTA and CDR2 is FQGNSA in the germline V gene. The CDR3 covers 13 residues. Trimming pared 5 bases from V and 6 bases from J, leaving 14 bases between. The part of the CDR3 DNA that was read is TGTGCCAGCAGCCGGACTCCCTTCTCCGAG. Translated: CASSRTPFSE. The entire CDR3 protein reads CASSRTPFSEQYF.

This clone was counted at least ten times. The read ends 3 residues shy of where the CDR3 ends; the end is completed using the germline J gene. This chain connects TRBV10-3 to TRBJ1-1; D perhaps matches TRBD1 (5 bases). V dropped 2 bases and J dropped 5 bases, with 21 bases sitting between them. Germline CDR1 and CDR2: ENHRY and SYGVKD. CDR3 length: 17 amino acids. The CDR3 spells CAISENQGGGIRTEAFF. The CDR3 DNA, read in part, is TGTGCCATCAGTGAGAATCAGGGCGGAGGGATTAGGACTGAA.

This clone showed up many times. The read terminates 3 residues ahead of where the CDR3 ends, so the germline J gene completes it. The genes are TRBV30 and TRBJ2-2; TRBD1 agrees at 10 bases. Per germline, CDR1 GTSNPN and CDR2 SVGIG (reference sequence). The CDR3 is 13 residues long. The CDR3 loop reads CAGQGGGDEKLFF. Partial CDR3 DNA: TGTGCCGGACAGGGGGGTGGGGATGAAAAG.